This is a list of T cell receptor beta chains from one sample in a study of cytomegalovirus exposure and HLA in healthy donors. This table comes from immunoSEQ multiplex PCR, and its TCRdb copy is limited to in-frame clones, with some not included. The sample carries more than 85,000 clones, approximately 84% recorded once. Material for sequencing was PBMCs. Every receptor here comes from a male donor in good health and CMV-seronegative. CDR3s include the opening cysteine and the closing phenylalanine or tryptophan. D genes are given only for firm matches. Size is omitted from some rows. Given values are once, few, many or a class for expanded clones.

size: NA; V: TRBV9; J: TRBJ2-3; D: TRBD2; CDR3: CASSPKASGGTDTQYF; DNA: TGTGCCAGCAGCCCAAAGGCTAGCGGAGGCACAGATACGCAGTATTTT
size: NA; V: TRBV5-4; J: TRBJ2-5; D: NA; CDR3: CASRPRTEETQYF; DNA: TGTGCCAGCCGCCCCCGGACAGAAGAGACCCAGTACTTC
size: NA; V: TRBV27; J: TRBJ1-2; D: NA; CDR3: CASSPLISYGYTF; DNA: TGTGCCAGCAGTCCCCTGATTAGCTATGGCTACACCTTC
size: NA; V: TRBV5-1; J: TRBJ2-5; D: NA; CDR3: CASSLQGSVQETQYF; DNA: TGCGCCAGCAGCTTACAGGGATCCGTTCAAGAGACCCAGTACTTC
size: NA; V: TRBV5-4; J: TRBJ1-4; D: NA; CDR3: CASSLSEGWGKLFF; DNA: TGTGCCAGCAGCTTATCGGAGGGATGGGGGAAACTGTTTTTT
size: NA; V: TRBV10-3; J: TRBJ2-5; D: TRBD2; CDR3: CAIRPGAGTSGLKGETQYF; DNA: TGTGCCATCAGGCCGGGAGCCGGGACTAGCGGGCTTAAGGGAGAGACCCAGTACTTC
size: NA; V: TRBV7-9; J: TRBJ2-2; D: TRBD2; CDR3: CSSSEGLAGTGELFF; DNA: TGTTCCAGCAGTGAGGGACTAGCGGGAACCGGGGAGCTGTTTTTT
size: NA; V: TRBV7-9; J: TRBJ2-7; D: NA; CDR3: CASSWGQDEQYF; DNA: TGTGCCAGCAGCTGGGGGCAGGACGAGCAGTACTTC
size: NA; V: TRBV14; J: TRBJ1-4; D: NA; CDR3: CASSQAGRHEKLFF; DNA: TGTGCCAGCAGCCAAGCAGGGAGGCATGAAAAACTGTTTTTT
size: NA; V: TRBV19; J: TRBJ2-7; D: TRBD1; CDR3: CASSRGQVSYEQYF; DNA: TGTGCCAGTAGCCGGGGACAGGTTTCTTACGAGCAGTACTTC
size: NA; V: TRBV14; J: TRBJ1-1; D: NA; CDR3: CASSQVPGTKAFF; DNA: TGTGCCAGCAGCCAAGTGCCGGGAACAAAAGCTTTCTTT
size: NA; V: TRBV7-2; J: TRBJ2-4; D: TRBD2; CDR3: CASGLGAKNIQYF; DNA: TGTGCCAGTGGACTAGGAGCCAAAAACATTCAGTACTTC
size: NA; V: TRBV2; J: TRBJ2-1; D: TRBD2; CDR3: CASTGTSGRVNEQFF; DNA: TGTGCCAGCACCGGAACTAGCGGGAGGGTTAATGAGCAGTTCTTC
size: once; V: TRBV18; J: TRBJ2-3; D: TRBD2; CDR3: CASSPPPSGRVDTQYF; DNA: TGTGCCAGCTCACCACCGCCCAGCGGGAGGGTGGATACGCAGTATTTT
size: NA; V: TRBV6-6; J: TRBJ2-1; D: NA; CDR3: CASHTDWAQYNEQFF; DNA: TGTGCCAGTCATACGGACTGGGCGCAGTACAATGAGCAGTTCTTC
size: NA; V: TRBV9; J: TRBJ2-3; D: TRBD2; CDR3: CASSSEGGRTDTQYF; DNA: TGTGCCAGCAGCTCGGAAGGCGGGAGAACAGATACGCAGTATTTT
size: NA; V: TRBV6-5; J: TRBJ2-1; D: TRBD1; CDR3: CASSTRDRDHNEQFF; DNA: TGTGCCAGCAGTACCCGGGACAGGGACCACAATGAGCAGTTCTTC
size: NA; V: TRBV30; J: TRBJ2-3; D: TRBD2; CDR3: CAAGLVADTQYF; DNA: TGTGCCGCCGGACTAGTGGCAGATACGCAGTATTTT
size: few; V: TRBV30; J: TRBJ2-1; D: TRBD1; CDR3: CAYRQGYNEQFF; DNA: TGTGCCTACCGACAGGGCTACAATGAGCAGTTCTTC
size: NA; V: TRBV19; J: TRBJ2-7; D: TRBD1; CDR3: CASSIGTGDYEQYF; DNA: TGTGCCAGTAGTATCGGGACAGGGGACTACGAGCAGTACTTC
size: NA; V: TRBV27; J: TRBJ1-1; D: NA; CDR3: CASSLSPGGHTEAFF; DNA: TGTGCCAGCAGTTTATCGCCCGGGGGGCATACTGAAGCTTTCTTT
size: NA; V: TRBV4-2; J: TRBJ2-7; D: NA; CDR3: CASSQPGQTQYYEQYF; DNA: TGTGCCAGCAGCCAGCCCGGACAGACCCAATACTACGAGCAGTACTTC
size: few; V: TRBV2; J: TRBJ2-7; D: NA; CDR3: CASTAQNYYEQYF; DNA: TGTGCCAGCACCGCACAGAATTATTACGAGCAGTACTTC
size: NA; V: TRBV5-6; J: TRBJ2-1; D: TRBD2; CDR3: CASSLIAGAYNEQFF; DNA: TGTGCCAGCAGCCTAATAGCGGGAGCCTACAATGAGCAGTTCTTC
size: NA; V: TRBV19; J: TRBJ2-2; D: TRBD2; CDR3: CASRIPPRLAGETGELFF; DNA: TGTGCCAGTAGAATCCCCCCGCGACTAGCGGGAGAGACCGGGGAGCTGTTTTTT
size: NA; V: TRBV7-9; J: TRBJ2-1; D: TRBD2; CDR3: CASSHRGGPGDEQFF; DNA: TGTGCCAGCAGCCACCGGGGGGGGCCTGGGGATGAGCAGTTCTTC
size: NA; V: TRBV18; J: TRBJ2-5; D: NA; CDR3: CASSPGYGPADSQETQYF; DNA: TGTGCCAGCTCACCGGGGTATGGGCCCGCCGACAGCCAAGAGACCCAGTACTTC
size: NA; V: TRBV7-6; J: TRBJ1-2; D: TRBD1; CDR3: CASSSMRTGGADGYTF; DNA: TGTGCCAGCAGCTCGATGAGGACAGGGGGCGCAGATGGCTACACCTTC
size: NA; V: TRBV29-1; J: TRBJ2-1; D: NA; CDR3: CSVGASSGAYNEQFF; DNA: TGCAGCGTCGGGGCCAGCTCGGGGGCCTACAATGAGCAGTTCTTC